The source of this T cell receptor beta chain is a study of shared clonotypes between healthy human individuals. On this clone: Its antigen is not known.

Overall study results and limits: Clonotype sharing among donors likely depends on sequencing depth. Unshared clonotypes carried lower generation probabilities than those common to all four donors.

Germline values: CDR1 SNHLY, CDR2 FYNNEI. V was pared by 6 bases and J by 6 bases, with 5 bases of the junction left unmatched. The CDR3 has 12 amino acids. Donation came from healthy HIV-negative adults that had no recent acute infections or vaccinations. Both subsets, CD45RA+ naive and CD45RA-negative memory, were split from the CD4+ cells. The data were produced by immunoSEQ multiplex PCR, yet TCRdb's version contains in-frame clones alone and is incomplete. Of more than 1.2 million clones detected, less than 99% appear once; the ten largest clones hold roughly 0.35%. J is TRBJ2-7 and V is TRBV2; 7 bases agree with TRBD1. The TCR was taken from a man aged 25 to 40 in good health. The sequencing input was naive CD4+ T cells sorted from blood. Noted subset: CD45RA+ positively selected. CDR3: CASSKQGSEQYF. Written as DNA, the CDR3 is TGTGCCAGCAGCAAACAGGGGAGCGAGCAGTACTTC.